Below are 10 T cell receptor beta chains sequenced from a single sample in a study of T cells expressing NK-cell markers (dated by TCRdb to about 2020). To prepare the library, 5' RACE was applied. Sequencing instrument: Illumina HiSeq 2000. The reads underwent TCRdb reprocessing, giving one record for each CDR3 protein sequence and no DNA. This sample's clone table shows a few hundred thousand distinct CDR3 sequences. The leading ten clones occupy 1.4% of the sample. Source material: blood T cells: a sorted CD56 or NKG2C T cell subset, CD4+ or CD8+ T cells, or bulk PBMC T cells (not recorded which). The receptors derive from a woman aged 50 to 65 in good health. Donor details come from another sample of the same person, matched by shared clones.

The chain is built from TRBV3-1 and TRBJ2-1; TCRdb's assignment of TRBD1 cannot be checked, as there is no DNA. The CDR3 is 16 amino acids. From germline, CDR1 is LGHDT and CDR2 YNNKEL (reference sequence). The chain's CDR3 is CASSQDLVRGKNEQFF.

The rearrangement uses TRBV3-1 and TRBJ2-2. Germline assignment: CDR1 LGHDT and CDR2 YNNKEL (reference sequence). This CDR3 spans 15 amino acids. The CDR3 loop reads CASSQGAAATGELFF.

This chain connects TRBV5-1 to TRBJ2-3; TCRdb proposes TRBD1, but this gene call is untestable without DNA. The CDR3 length is 14 residues. CDR1 is SGHRS, CDR2 YFSETQ, per germline. CDR3 in amino acids: CASSLMPGPDTQYF.

The chain combines TRBV11-1 with TRBJ2-1; TCRdb returns TRBD1, unconfirmable since there is no DNA. This CDR3 has 16 residues. Per germline, CDR1 SGHAT and CDR2 FQDESV (reference sequence). The CDR3 protein is CASSLTRDRVRNEQFF. The full variable domain, with the rest looked up from reference TRBV11-1 and TRBJ2-1, is EAEVAQSPRYKITEKSQAVAFWCDPISGHATLYWYRQILGQGPELLVQFQDESVVDDSQLPKDRFSAERLKGVDSTLKIQPAELGDSAMYLCASSLTRDRVRNEQFFGPGTRLTVL.

The chain joins TRBV10-3 to TRBJ2-5; TCRdb selects TRBD1, and the lack of DNA leaves this call unchecked. The CDR3 covers 12 residues. CDR1 is ENHRY, CDR2 SYGVKD, per germline. The CDR3 is CAISTGQETQYF.

The chain couples TRBV20-1 to TRBJ1-5; lacking DNA, the TRBD1 call made by TCRdb goes unchecked. Germline V gene lookup returns CDR1 DFQATT and CDR2 SNEGSKA (reference sequence). The CDR3 spans 14 residues. CDR3 amino acids: CSLTTGALDQPQHF.

The chain has TRBV2 and TRBJ2-7; TCRdb gives TRBD2 as the D gene, but with no DNA this cannot be confirmed. This CDR3 is built from 14 residues. Germline V gives CDR1 SNHLY, CDR2 FYNNEI. This CDR3 is CASSRTSGMDEQYF.

V gene TRBV7-8 combines with J gene TRBJ2-1; as DNA is missing, the TRBD2 call by TCRdb cannot be tested. CDR3 length: 19 residues. The germline gives CDR1 SGHVS, CDR2 FQNEAQ. The CDR3 here is CASSLASASGRRSYNEQFF.

The gene calls are TRBV6-5 and TRBJ1-2; TCRdb picks TRBD1, but there is no DNA to check that call. The germline CDR1 and CDR2 sequences are MNHEY and SVGAGI. The CDR3 length is 14 residues. The CDR3 protein is CASSYGWGLDGYTF.

CDR3 region: CASSGLGGFDNEQFF. The gene calls are TRBV5-1 and TRBJ2-1. Per germline, CDR1 SGHRS and CDR2 YFSETQ. CDR3 size: 15 residues.